This entry concerns a single T cell receptor beta chain. Assignments of participants to cohorts depended upon their own reported clinical history. These data come from a study of blood T cell repertoires in COVID-19. Libraries were prepared by immunoSEQ multiplex PCR; TCRdb keeps only in-frame clonotypes and omits some of them. There are more than 300,000 clones in the sample; approximately 84% occur only once, and 10% lies in the top ten. Sequences were obtained from PBMCs or T cells enriched from blood (not recorded which). This receptor was taken from a woman under 30 who had recovered from COVID-19.

This CDR3 reads CASYTPDSWNTEAFF. As DNA, the CDR3 is TGTGCCAGCTACACCCCGGACAGTTGGAACACTGAAGCTTTCTTT. J is TRBJ1-1 and V is TRBV6-5; TRBD1 might be the D (6 bases). The V gene lost 8 bases and the J gene lost 1 base, with 17 bases spanning the gap. The CDR3 is 15 residues long. In germline, CDR1 is MNHEY, CDR2 SVGAGI.